These 9 T cell receptor beta chains came from one sample sequenced in a study of OX40 agonist ivuxolimab in advanced cancers. Clones were read by immunoSEQ multiplex PCR, and TCRdb kept only the in-frame ones, dropping some. The sample carries around 48,000 clones, about 83% recorded once. Sequencing was performed on CD4+ or CD8+ T cells sorted from blood, taken in a trial of the OX40 agonist ivuxolimab. The receptors derive from an adult with an advanced solid tumor such as melanoma, head and neck, liver or kidney cancer.

The table lists this clone with a count of one. The rearrangement joins TRBV12-2 to TRBJ1-6. TRBV12-2 is noted as a pseudogene. This CDR3 has 18 residues. Written as DNA, the CDR3 is TGTGCAAGTCGCTTAAGTCCCGGCGCTACCTACTATAATTCACCCCTCCACTTT. It specifies CASRLSPGATYYNSPLHF.

V gene TRBV19 combines with J gene TRBJ1-2, with 7 bases fitting TRBD1. Germline CDR1 and CDR2: LNHDA and SQIVND (reference sequence). This CDR3 has 15 residues. The ends lost 2 bases at V and 1 base at J; junction bases unmatched: 4. CDR3 residues: CASSISPGGNYGYTF. The CDR3 DNA follows: TGTGCCAGTAGTATATCCCCAGGGGGTAACTATGGCTACACCTTC.

This clone was seen just once. The V and J genes are TRBV5-1 and TRBJ1-2, with D uncertain. V lost 2 bases, J lost 3 bases, and 8 bases lay in between. The germline V gene has CDR1 SGHRS and CDR2 YFSETQ. This CDR3 has 13 residues. CDR3 sequence: CASSLITDYGYTF. In nucleotides, the CDR3 is TGCGCCAGCAGCTTAATAACAGACTATGGCTACACCTTC. Drawing the rest from reference TRBV5-1 and TRBJ1-2, the complete variable domain is KAGVTQTPRYLIKTRGQQVTLSCSPISGHRSVSWYQQTPGQGLQFLFEYFSETQRNKGNFPGRFSGRQFSNSRSEMNVSTLELGDSALYLCASSLITDYGYTFGSGTRLTVV.

The chain carries TRBV6-6 and TRBJ1-6; no clear D. Germline CDR1 MNHNY, CDR2 SVGAGI (reference sequence). Between the trimmed V and J ends, which lost 11 bases and 0 bases, there was a span of 14 bases. The CDR3 runs to 15 residues. In DNA form, the CDR3 reads TGTGCCGCCGAGTACGGGAGCTCCTATAATTCACCCCTCCACTTT. It yields the protein CAAEYGSSYNSPLHF.

This clone has only a few counts. The V gene is TRBV7-2, the J gene TRBJ2-6; no firm D call. V dropped 5 bases and J dropped 0 bases, with 8 bases sitting between them. The germline V gene has CDR1 SGHTA and CDR2 FQGNSA. This CDR3 is built from 15 residues. The CDR3 reads CASSPQSSGANVLTF. The CDR3 bases are TGTGCCAGCAGCCCGCAATCCTCTGGGGCCAACGTCCTGACTTTC. Drawing the rest from reference TRBV7-2 and TRBJ2-6, the complete variable domain is GAGVSQSPSNKVTEKGKDVELRCDPISGHTALYWYRQSLGQGLEFLIYFQGNSAPDKSGLPSDRFSAERTGGSVSTLTIQRTQQEDSAVYLCASSPQSSGANVLTFGAGSRLTVL.

The V gene is TRBV7-9, the J gene TRBJ1-3; D is undetermined. This CDR3 contains 12 residues. Germline CDR1 and CDR2: SEHNR and FQNEAQ (reference sequence). Trimming pared 6 bases from V and 3 bases from J, leaving 6 bases between. In nucleotides, the CDR3 is TGTGCCAGCAGTCCGAGTGGAAACACCATATATTTT. Translation gives CASSPSGNTIYF.

The table lists this clone with a count of one. The CDR3 DNA reads TGTGCCAGCAGCCCGACAGGGCGCCAAGAGACCCAGTACTTC. Translated, it gives CASSPTGRQETQYF. V is TRBV7-9 and J is TRBJ2-5; 7 positions match TRBD1. CDR1 is SEHNR, CDR2 FQNEAQ, per germline (reference sequence). CDR3 length: 14 residues. Unmatched junction bases numbered 4, after V lost 5 bases and J lost 1 base.

This clone was counted once. The chain recombines TRBV5-8 with TRBJ2-5; 13 nucleotides align to TRBD2. V was pared by 4 bases and J by 4 bases, with 4 bases of the junction left unmatched. The length of the CDR3 is 15 residues. From germline, CDR1 is SGHTS and CDR2 YDEGEE. In DNA form, the CDR3 reads TGTGCCAGCAGCAGGGGGACTAGCGGGATAGAGACCCAGTACTTC. Protein product: CASSRGTSGIETQYF. Looking up the rest from reference TRBV5-8 and TRBJ2-5 gives the full variable domain: EAGVTQSPTHLIKTRGQQATLRCSPISGHTSVYWYQQALGLGLQFLLWYDEGEERNRGNFPPRFSGRQFPNYSSELNVNALELEDSALYLCASSRGTSGIETQYFGPGTRLLVL.

The J gene is TRBJ2-1, the V gene TRBV11-3; D may correspond to TRBD1 or TRBD2 (6 bases each). The CDR3 extends over 14 amino acids. From germline, CDR1 is SGHNT and CDR2 YENEEA. Trimming removed 0 bases at V and 9 bases at J, with 12 bases between. CDR3 bases: TGTGCCAGCAGCTTAGATCGCGGGACACCTGAGCAGTTCTTC. Amino acids: CASSLDRGTPEQFF.